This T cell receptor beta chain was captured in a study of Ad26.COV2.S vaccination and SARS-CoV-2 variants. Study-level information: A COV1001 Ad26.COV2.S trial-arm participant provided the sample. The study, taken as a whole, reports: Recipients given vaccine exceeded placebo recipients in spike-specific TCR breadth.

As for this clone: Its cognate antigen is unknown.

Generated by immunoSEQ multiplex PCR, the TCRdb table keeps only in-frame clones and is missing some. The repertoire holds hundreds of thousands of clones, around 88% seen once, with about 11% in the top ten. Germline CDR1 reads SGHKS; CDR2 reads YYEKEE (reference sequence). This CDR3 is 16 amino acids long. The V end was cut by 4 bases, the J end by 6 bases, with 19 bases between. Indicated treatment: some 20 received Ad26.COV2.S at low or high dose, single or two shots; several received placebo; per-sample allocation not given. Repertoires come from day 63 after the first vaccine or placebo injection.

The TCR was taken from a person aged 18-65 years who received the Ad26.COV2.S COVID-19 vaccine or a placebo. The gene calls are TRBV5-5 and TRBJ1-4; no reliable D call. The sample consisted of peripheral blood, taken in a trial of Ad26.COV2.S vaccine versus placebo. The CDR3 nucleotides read TGTGCCAGCAGCCCCAGCCTGGGCGCCGGGGATGAAAAACTGTTTTTT. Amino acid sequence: CASSPSLGAGDEKLFF.